The 9 T cell receptor beta chains in this list originate from one sample, sequenced in a study of blood T cells in healthy people across ages. Primed by a sample-barcoded 5' primer and a J-beta primer mix, a second PCR proceeded for roughly 7 to 11 cycles. TCRdb redid the calling of the 5' RACE reads with MiXCR, one entry per CDR3 protein. This table has about a million distinct CDR3 sequences, roughly half appearing once. The sequencing input was blood. The receptors were sampled from a woman in her fifties or sixties in good health.

The chain recombines TRBV27 with TRBJ2-2; 11 nucleotides align to TRBD2. The germline gives CDR1 MNHEY, CDR2 SMNVEV (reference sequence). V shed 5 bases, J shed 1 base, and the junction held 9 bases outside the gene matches. CDR3 size: 18 residues. CDR3 residues: CASSRGLAGDRNTGELFF. CDR3 DNA sequence: TGTGCCAGCAGTCGAGGACTAGCGGGTGACCGGAACACCGGGGAGCTGTTTTTT.

The rearrangement joins TRBV29-1 to TRBJ2-4, with 8 bases lining up with TRBD1. Judging by the DNA end, TRBJ2-7 fits better; the J call may be wrong. Germline CDR1 reads SQVTM; CDR2 reads ANQGSEA. This CDR3 is built from 13 residues. CDR3 coding DNA: TGCAGCGTCCTGGACAGGGATCGCTACGAGCAGTACTTC. It yields the protein CSVLDRDRYEQYF.

V gene TRBV20-1 combines with J gene TRBJ2-7; D is uncertain. V lost 0 bases and J lost 7, with 16 bases in between. There are 14 residues in the CDR3. Germline CDR1 DFQATT, CDR2 SNEGSKA (reference sequence). CDR3 DNA sequence: TGCAGTGCTAGAGATCCCGGACCGTTATCGGAGCAGTACTTC. Translation gives CSARDPGPLSEQYF.

The chain combines TRBV3-1 with TRBJ2-3; D unclear. CDR3 length equals 13 residues. Trimming took 3 bases from V and 5 from J, leaving 9 bases between them. The V gene's germline CDR1 is LGHDT and CDR2 YNNKEL (reference sequence). The CDR3 coding sequence is TGTGCCAGCAGCCAGGGCTACAAAGATACGCAGTATTTT. This sequence encodes CASSQGYKDTQYF.

The CDR3 DNA reads as TGTGCCAGCTCCCCCCGTGGTAGCGGGTACCAAGAGACCCAGTACTTC. Residues: CASSPRGSGYQETQYF. This chain uses TRBV9 with TRBJ2-5; 7 bases are shared with TRBD2. Trimming removed 7 bases from V and 0 bases from J; junction bases left unmatched: 12. CDR1 is SGDLS, CDR2 YYNGEE, per germline. The CDR3 sequence is 16 residues long.

The V and J genes are TRBV6-2 or TRBV6-3 and TRBJ2-5; 9 bases fit TRBD1. Germline assignment: CDR1 MNHEY and CDR2 SVGEGT. This CDR3 has 15 amino acids. V shed 6 bases, J shed 4 bases, and the junction held 9 bases outside the gene matches. CDR3 protein: CASSPGTGPPETQYF. As DNA, the CDR3 is TGTGCCAGCAGCCCCGGGACAGGGCCTCCAGAGACCCAGTACTTC.

The chain carries TRBV7-2 and TRBJ2-3; D gene unclear. Germline V gene sequence: CDR1 SGHTA, CDR2 FQGNSA. This CDR3 spans 13 amino acids. V was pared by 5 bases and J by 6 bases, with 12 bases between. CDR3 DNA sequence: TGTGCCAGCAGCGTAGGATTTAGTGATACGCAGTATTTT. Its translation: CASSVGFSDTQYF.

The chain couples TRBV28 to TRBJ2-4; D gene ambiguous. This CDR3 has 16 amino acids. The V gene's germline CDR1 is MDHEN and CDR2 SYDVKM. The ends were cut back, 5 bases at V and 3 bases at J, with 17 bases in the middle. The CDR3 loop reads CASSPSGAFVKNIQYF. The CDR3 nucleotides are TGTGCCAGCAGTCCCTCCGGAGCTTTTGTCAAAAACATTCAGTACTTC.

The chain uses TRBV11-2 and TRBJ2-1; no clear D gene. Deletions cut 3 bases from V and 5 bases from J, with 14 bases between. Germline assignment: CDR1 SGHAT and CDR2 FQNNGV. The CDR3 contains 15 residues. Here the CDR3 reads CASSLTISLNNEQFF. The CDR3 DNA reads as TGTGCCAGCAGCTTGACAATCTCCTTGAACAATGAGCAGTTCTTC.